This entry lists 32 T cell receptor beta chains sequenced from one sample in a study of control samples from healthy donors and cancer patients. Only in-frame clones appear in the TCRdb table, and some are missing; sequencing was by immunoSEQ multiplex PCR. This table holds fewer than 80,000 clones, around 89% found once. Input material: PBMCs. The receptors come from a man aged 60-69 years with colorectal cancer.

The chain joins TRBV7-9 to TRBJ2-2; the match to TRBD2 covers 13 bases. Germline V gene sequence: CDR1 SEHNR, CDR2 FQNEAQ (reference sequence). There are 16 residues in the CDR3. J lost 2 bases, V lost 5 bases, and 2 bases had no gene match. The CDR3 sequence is CASSPGLAGNTGELFF. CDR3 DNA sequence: TGTGCCAGCAGCCCGGGACTAGCGGGAAACACCGGGGAGCTGTTTTTT.

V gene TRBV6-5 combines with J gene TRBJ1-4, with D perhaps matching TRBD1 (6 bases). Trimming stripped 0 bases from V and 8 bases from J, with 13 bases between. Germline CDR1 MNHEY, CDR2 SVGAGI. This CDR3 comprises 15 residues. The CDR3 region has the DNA TGTGCCAGCAGTTACTCGATATCGGGGGGCGAAAAACTGTTTTTT. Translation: CASSYSISGGEKLFF.

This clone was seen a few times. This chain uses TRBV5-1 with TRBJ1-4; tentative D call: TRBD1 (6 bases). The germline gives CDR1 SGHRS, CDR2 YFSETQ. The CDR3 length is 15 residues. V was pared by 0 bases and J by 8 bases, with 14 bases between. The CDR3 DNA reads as TGCGCCAGCAGCTTGGGGACAGATATACGGGAAAAACTGTTTTTT. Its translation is CASSLGTDIREKLFF.

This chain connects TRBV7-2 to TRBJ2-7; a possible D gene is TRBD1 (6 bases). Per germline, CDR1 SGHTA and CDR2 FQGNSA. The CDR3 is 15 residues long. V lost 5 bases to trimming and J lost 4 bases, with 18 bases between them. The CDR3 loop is CASSPRTAMGYEQYF. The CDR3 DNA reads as TGTGCCAGCAGCCCCAGGACAGCGATGGGATACGAGCAGTACTTC.

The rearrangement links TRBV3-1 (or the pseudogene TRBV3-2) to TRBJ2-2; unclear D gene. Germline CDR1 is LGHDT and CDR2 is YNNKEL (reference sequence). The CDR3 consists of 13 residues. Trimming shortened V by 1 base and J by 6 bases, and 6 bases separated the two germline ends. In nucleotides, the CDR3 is TGTGCCAGCAGCCAAGCGAGGTCCGGGGAGCTGTTTTTT. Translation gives CASSQARSGELFF.

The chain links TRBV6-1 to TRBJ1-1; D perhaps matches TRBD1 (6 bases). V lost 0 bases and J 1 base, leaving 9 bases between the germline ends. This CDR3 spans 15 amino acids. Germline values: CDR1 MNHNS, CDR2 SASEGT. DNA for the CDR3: TGTGCCAGCAGTGAAGCAACAGGGAGGAACACTGAAGCTTTCTTT. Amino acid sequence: CASSEATGRNTEAFF.

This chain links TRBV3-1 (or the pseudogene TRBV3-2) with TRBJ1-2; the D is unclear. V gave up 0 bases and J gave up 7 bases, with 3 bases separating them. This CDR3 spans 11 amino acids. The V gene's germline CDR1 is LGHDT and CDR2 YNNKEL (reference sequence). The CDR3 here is CASSQEGGYTF. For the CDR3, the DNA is TGTGCCAGCAGCCAAGAGGGTGGCTACACCTTC.

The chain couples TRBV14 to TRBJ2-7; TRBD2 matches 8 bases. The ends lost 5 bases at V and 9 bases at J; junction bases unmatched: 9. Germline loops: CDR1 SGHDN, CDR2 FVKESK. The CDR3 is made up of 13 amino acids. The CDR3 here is CASSSTGTRRQYF. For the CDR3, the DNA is TGTGCCAGCAGCTCAACCGGGACTAGGCGGCAGTACTTC.

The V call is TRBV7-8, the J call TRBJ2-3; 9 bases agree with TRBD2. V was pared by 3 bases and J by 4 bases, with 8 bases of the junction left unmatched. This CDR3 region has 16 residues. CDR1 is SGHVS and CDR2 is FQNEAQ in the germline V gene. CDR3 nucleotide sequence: TGTGCCAGCAGCTTGGGGCGGGGGGGCTCCGCAGATACGCAGTATTTT. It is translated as CASSLGRGGSADTQYF.

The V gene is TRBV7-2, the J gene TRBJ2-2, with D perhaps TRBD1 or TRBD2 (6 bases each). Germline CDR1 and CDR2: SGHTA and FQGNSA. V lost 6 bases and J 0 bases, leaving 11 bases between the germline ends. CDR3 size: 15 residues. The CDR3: CASRGGPPNTGELFF. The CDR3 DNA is TGTGCCAGCAGAGGGGGGCCGCCGAACACCGGGGAGCTGTTTTTT.

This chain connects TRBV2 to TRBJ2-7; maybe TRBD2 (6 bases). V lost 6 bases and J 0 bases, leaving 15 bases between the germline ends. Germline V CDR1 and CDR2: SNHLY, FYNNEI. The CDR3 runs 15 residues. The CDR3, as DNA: TGTGCCAGCAGCAACTCGGGACTGTACTCCTACGAGCAGTACTTC. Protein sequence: CASSNSGLYSYEQYF.

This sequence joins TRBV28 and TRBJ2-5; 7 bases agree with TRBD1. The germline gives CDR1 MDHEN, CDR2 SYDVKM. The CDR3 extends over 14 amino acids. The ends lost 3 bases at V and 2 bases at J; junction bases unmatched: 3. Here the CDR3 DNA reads TGTGCCAGCAGTTTGAAGACAGGGCAAGAGACCCAGTACTTC. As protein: CASSLKTGQETQYF.

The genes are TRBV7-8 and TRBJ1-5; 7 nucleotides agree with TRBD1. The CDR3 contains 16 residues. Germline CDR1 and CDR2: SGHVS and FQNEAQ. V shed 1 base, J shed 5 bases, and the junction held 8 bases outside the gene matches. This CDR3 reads CASSLEAGTVDQPQHF. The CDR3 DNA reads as TGTGCCAGCAGCTTAGAGGCCGGGACAGTAGATCAGCCCCAGCATTTT.

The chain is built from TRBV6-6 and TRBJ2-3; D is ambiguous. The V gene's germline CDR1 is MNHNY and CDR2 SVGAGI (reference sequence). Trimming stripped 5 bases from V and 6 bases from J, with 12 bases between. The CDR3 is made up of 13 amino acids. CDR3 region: CASSVGKPDTQYF. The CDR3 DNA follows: TGTGCCAGCAGTGTGGGGAAGCCGGATACGCAGTATTTT.

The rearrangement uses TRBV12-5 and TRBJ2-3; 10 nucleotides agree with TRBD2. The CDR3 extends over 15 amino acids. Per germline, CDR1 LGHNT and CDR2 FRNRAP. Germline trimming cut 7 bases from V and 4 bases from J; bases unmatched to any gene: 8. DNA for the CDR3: TGTGCTAGTGAGACGAGCGGGGGGGCCTCAGATACGCAGTATTTT. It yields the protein CASETSGGASDTQYF.

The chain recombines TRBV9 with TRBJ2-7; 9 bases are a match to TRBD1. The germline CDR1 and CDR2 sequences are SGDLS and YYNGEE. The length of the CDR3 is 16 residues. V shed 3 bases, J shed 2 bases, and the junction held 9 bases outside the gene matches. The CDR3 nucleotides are TGTGCCAGCAGCGCCAGAGGGGACAGGGCTACCTACGAGCAGTACTTC. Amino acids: CASSARGDRATYEQYF.

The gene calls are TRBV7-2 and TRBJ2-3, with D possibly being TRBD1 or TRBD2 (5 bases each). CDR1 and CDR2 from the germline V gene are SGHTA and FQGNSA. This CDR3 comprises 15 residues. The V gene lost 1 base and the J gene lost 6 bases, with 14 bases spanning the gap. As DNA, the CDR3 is TGTGCCAGCAGCTTAGTCTCGGGACCAGCCGATACGCAGTATTTT. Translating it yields CASSLVSGPADTQYF.

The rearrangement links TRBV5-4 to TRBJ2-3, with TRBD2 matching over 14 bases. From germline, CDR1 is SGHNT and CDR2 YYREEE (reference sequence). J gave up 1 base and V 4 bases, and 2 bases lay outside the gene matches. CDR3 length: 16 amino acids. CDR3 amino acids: CASSRGLAGGTDTQYF. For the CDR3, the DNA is TGTGCCAGCAGCCGGGGACTAGCGGGGGGCACAGATACGCAGTATTTT.

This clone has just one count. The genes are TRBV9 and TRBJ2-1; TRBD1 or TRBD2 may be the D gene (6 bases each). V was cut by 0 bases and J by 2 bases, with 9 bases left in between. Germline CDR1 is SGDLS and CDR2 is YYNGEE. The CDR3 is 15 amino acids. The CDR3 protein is CASSVGGGTYNEQFF. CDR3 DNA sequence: TGTGCCAGCAGCGTAGGAGGGGGGACCTACAATGAGCAGTTCTTC.

The CDR3 protein is CAGRERGTYEQYF. The DNA of the CDR3 is TGTGCCGGACGGGAAAGGGGGACCTACGAGCAGTACTTC. The genes are TRBV21-1 and TRBJ2-7; the tabulated D call, TRBD1, remains unverified against the DNA. TRBV21-1 is reported as a pseudogene. CDR3 length equals 13 residues.

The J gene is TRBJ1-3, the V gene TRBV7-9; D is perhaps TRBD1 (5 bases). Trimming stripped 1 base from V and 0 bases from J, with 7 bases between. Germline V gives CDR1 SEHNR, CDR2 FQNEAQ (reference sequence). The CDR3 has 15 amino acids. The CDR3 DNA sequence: TGTGCCAGCAGCTTAGGCAGGGCCTCTGGAAACACCATATATTTT. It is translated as CASSLGRASGNTIYF.

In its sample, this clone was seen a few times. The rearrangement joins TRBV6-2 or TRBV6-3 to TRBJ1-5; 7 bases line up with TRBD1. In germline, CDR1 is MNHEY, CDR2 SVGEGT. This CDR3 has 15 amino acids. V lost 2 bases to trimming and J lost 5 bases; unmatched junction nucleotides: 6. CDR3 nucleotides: TGTGCCAGCAGTTACCGGACAGGACAACATCAGCCCCAGCATTTT. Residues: CASSYRTGQHQPQHF.

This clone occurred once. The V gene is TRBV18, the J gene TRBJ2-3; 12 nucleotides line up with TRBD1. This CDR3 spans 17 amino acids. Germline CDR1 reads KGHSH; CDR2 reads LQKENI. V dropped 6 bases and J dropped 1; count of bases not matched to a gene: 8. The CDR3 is CASSAGTGGSGTDTQYF. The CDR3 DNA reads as TGTGCCAGCTCGGCCGGGACAGGGGGCTCAGGCACAGATACGCAGTATTTT.

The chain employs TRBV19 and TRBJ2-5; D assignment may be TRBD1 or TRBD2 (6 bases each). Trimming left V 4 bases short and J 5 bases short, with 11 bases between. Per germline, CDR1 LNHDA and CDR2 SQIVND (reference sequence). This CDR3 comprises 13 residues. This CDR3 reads CASSTGGGETQYF. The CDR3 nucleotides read TGTGCCAGTAGTACCGGGGGCGGGGAGACCCAGTACTTC.

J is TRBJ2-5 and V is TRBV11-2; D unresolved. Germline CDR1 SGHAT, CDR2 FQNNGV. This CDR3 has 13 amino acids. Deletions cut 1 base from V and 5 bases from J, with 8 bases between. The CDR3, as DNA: TGTGCCAGCAGCTTAGCTGTGGGTGAGACCCAGTACTTC. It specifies CASSLAVGETQYF.

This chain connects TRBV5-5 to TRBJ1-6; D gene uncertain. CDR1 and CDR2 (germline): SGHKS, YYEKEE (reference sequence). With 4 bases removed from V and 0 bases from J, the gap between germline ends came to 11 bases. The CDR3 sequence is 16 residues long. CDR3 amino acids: CASSIQSSSYNSPLHF. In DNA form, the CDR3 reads TGTGCCAGCAGCATCCAGTCCAGCTCCTATAATTCACCCCTCCACTTT.

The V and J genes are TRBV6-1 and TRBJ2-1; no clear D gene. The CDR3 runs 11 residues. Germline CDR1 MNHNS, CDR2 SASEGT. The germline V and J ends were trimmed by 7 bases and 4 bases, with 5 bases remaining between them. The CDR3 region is CASNNYNEQFF. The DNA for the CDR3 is TGTGCCAGCAACAATTACAATGAGCAGTTCTTC.

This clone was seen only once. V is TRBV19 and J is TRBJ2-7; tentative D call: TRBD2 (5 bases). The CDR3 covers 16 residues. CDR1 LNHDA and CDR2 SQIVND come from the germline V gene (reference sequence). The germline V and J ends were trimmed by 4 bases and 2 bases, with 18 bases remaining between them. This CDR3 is CASSRETANLPYEQYF. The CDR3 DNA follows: TGTGCCAGTAGTAGGGAGACGGCGAACCTTCCCTACGAGCAGTACTTC.

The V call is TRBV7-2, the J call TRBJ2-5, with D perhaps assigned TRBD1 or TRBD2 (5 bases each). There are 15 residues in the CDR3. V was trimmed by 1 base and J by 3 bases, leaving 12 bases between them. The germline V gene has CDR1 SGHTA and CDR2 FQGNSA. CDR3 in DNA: TGTGCCAGCAGCTTAGGAGGGGTGGGTAAAGAGACCCAGTACTTC. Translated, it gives CASSLGGVGKETQYF. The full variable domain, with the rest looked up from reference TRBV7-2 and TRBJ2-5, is GAGVSQSPSNKVTEKGKDVELRCDPISGHTALYWYRQSLGQGLEFLIYFQGNSAPDKSGLPSDRFSAERTGGSVSTLTIQRTQQEDSAVYLCASSLGGVGKETQYFGPGTRLLVL.

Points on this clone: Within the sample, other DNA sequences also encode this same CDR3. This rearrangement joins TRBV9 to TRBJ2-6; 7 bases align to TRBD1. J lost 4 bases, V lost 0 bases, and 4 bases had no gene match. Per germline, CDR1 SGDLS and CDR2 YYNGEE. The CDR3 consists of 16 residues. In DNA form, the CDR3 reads TGTGCCAGCAGCGTAGGAGGGGGCGGGGGGGCCAACGTCCTGACTTTC. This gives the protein CASSVGGGGGANVLTF.

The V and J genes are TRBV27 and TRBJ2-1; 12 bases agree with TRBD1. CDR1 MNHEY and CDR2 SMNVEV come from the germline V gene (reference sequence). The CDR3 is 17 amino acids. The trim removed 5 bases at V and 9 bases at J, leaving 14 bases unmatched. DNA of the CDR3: TGTGCCAGCAGTGGTTTACGGGGGACAGGGGGCTCTGGTGAGCAGTTCTTC. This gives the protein CASSGLRGTGGSGEQFF.

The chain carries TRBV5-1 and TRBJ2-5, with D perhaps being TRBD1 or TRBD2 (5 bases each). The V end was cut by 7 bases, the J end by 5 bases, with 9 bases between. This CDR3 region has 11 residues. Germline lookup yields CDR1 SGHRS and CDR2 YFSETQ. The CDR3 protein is CASFEGETQYF. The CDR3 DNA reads TGCGCCAGCTTCGAGGGGGAGACCCAGTACTTC.